Listed here are 13 T cell receptor beta chains from one sample, sequenced in a study of T cell responses to AZD1222 COVID-19 vaccine. TCRdb keeps only in-frame clones here, not all; method: immunoSEQ multiplex PCR. The sample holds about 130,000 clones, roughly 92% seen once. The starting material was peripheral blood, obtained on day 0 of AZD1222 vaccination. These receptors all come from an adult in good health.

V gene TRBV7-2 combines with J gene TRBJ1-5; D is uncertain. This CDR3 has 16 residues. Trimming cost V 1 base and J 4 bases, with 14 bases left between them. Germline CDR1 is SGHTA and CDR2 is FQGNSA. The CDR3 sequence is CASSLEVHLSNQPQHF. CDR3 DNA sequence: TGTGCCAGCAGCTTAGAGGTTCACTTATCGAATCAGCCCCAGCATTTT. The complete variable domain, with remaining parts taken from reference TRBV7-2 and TRBJ1-5, reads GAGVSQSPSNKVTEKGKDVELRCDPISGHTALYWYRQSLGQGLEFLIYFQGNSAPDKSGLPSDRFSAERTGGSVSTLTIQRTQQEDSAVYLCASSLEVHLSNQPQHFGDGTRLSIL.

The DNA for the CDR3 is TGTGCCAGCAGCGTAGACGGACACAGGCCCCAGCATTTT. Its translation: CASSVDGHRPQHF. The chain uses TRBV9 and TRBJ1-5, with a weak D call TRBD1 (5 bases). Germline CDR1 reads SGDLS; CDR2 reads YYNGEE. The germline V and J ends were trimmed by 0 bases and 9 bases, with 10 bases remaining between them. The CDR3 spans 13 residues.

Regarding this clone: Other DNA variants within this sample encode the same CDR3. V usage is TRBV7-2 and J usage is TRBJ1-2, with TRBD1 identical over 7 bases. CDR3 length: 13 amino acids. V shed 4 bases and J 6 bases; nucleotides not matched to a gene: 5. Germline lookup yields CDR1 SGHTA and CDR2 FQGNSA. CDR3 in DNA: TGTGCCAGCAGCTCCGACAGGGTGGATGGCTACACCTTC. It specifies CASSSDRVDGYTF.

V and J are TRBV14 and TRBJ2-3, with D unresolved. This CDR3 comprises 18 residues. Deletions cut 1 base from V and 2 bases from J, with 19 bases between. Germline-derived CDR1 and CDR2 are SGHDN and FVKESK. The DNA of the CDR3 is TGTGCCAGCAGCCAAGCGACAATCGTGATGGACCTCACAGATACGCAGTATTTT. This encodes CASSQATIVMDLTDTQYF.

The gene calls are TRBV4-1 and TRBJ1-2, with D possibly matching TRBD1 (6 bases). The CDR3 is made up of 15 amino acids. V lost 8 bases to trimming and J lost 8 bases, with 24 bases between them. Per germline, CDR1 MGHRA and CDR2 YSYEKL. CDR3 region: CASSRGGTPRSGYTF. The CDR3 region has the DNA TGCGCCAGCTCCCGGGGAGGGACACCTCGTTCGGGCTACACCTTC.

The chain carries TRBV4-1 and TRBJ2-7; TRBD2 matches at 8 bases. Germline trimming cut 3 bases from V and 2 bases from J; bases unmatched to any gene: 12. Germline CDR1 and CDR2: MGHRA and YSYEKL. There are 17 residues in the CDR3. The CDR3 sequence: CASSHPKGGGRTYEQYF. The DNA for the CDR3 is TGCGCCAGCAGCCACCCAAAGGGCGGGGGGAGGACCTACGAGCAGTACTTC.

This clone was detected once. The chain combines TRBV2 with TRBJ1-5; D gene uncertain. Trimming left V 7 bases short and J 3 bases short, with 13 bases between. CDR1 SNHLY and CDR2 FYNNEI come from the germline V gene. This CDR3 has 14 amino acids. The CDR3 protein is CASMQDGINQPQHF. CDR3 DNA sequence: TGTGCCAGCATGCAGGACGGAATCAATCAGCCCCAGCATTTT.

This clone is a singleton in its sample. This sequence joins TRBV27 and TRBJ2-3, with a possible D match to TRBD1 (5 bases). V was cut by 3 bases and J by 5 bases, with 12 bases left in between. There are 14 residues in the CDR3. Germline values: CDR1 MNHEY, CDR2 SMNVEV (reference sequence). The DNA of the CDR3 is TGTGCCAGCAGTTTCGCGGACACCATAGATACGCAGTATTTT. It codes for CASSFADTIDTQYF.

This clone occurred a few times. This sequence joins TRBV12-3 or TRBV12-4 and TRBJ2-7; no clear D. The CDR3 has 12 amino acids. V lost 5 bases to trimming and J lost 3 bases, with 8 bases between them. As DNA, the CDR3 is TGTGCCAGCAGTAGGCCCTACTACGAGCAGTACTTC. It yields the protein CASSRPYYEQYF.

The gene calls are TRBV11-2 and TRBJ2-7, with 7 bases identical to TRBD2. In germline, CDR1 is SGHAT, CDR2 FQNNGV. The CDR3 runs 15 residues. Trimming at V came to 6 bases and at J to 0 bases, leaving 8 bases not matched to a gene. The CDR3 here is CASRRSGESSYEQYF. The CDR3 DNA follows: TGTGCCAGCAGAAGGAGCGGGGAGAGCTCCTACGAGCAGTACTTC.

The V gene is TRBV5-6, the J gene TRBJ1-2; 9 bases match TRBD1. Losses at the gene ends were 4 bases for V and 1 base for J; bases not matched to a gene: 5. Germline V gives CDR1 SGHDT, CDR2 YYEEEE. The CDR3 extends over 15 amino acids. The CDR3 spells CASSPGQGVNYGYTF. The CDR3 bases are TGTGCCAGCAGCCCGGGACAGGGAGTTAACTATGGCTACACCTTC.

The chain uses TRBV27 and TRBJ1-2; D is uncertain. This CDR3 has 14 amino acids. Trimming cost V 0 bases and J 4 bases, with 9 bases left between them. In germline, CDR1 is MNHEY, CDR2 SMNVEV (reference sequence). The CDR3 bases are TGTGCCAGCAGTTTATCCCGGCAGCCCTATGGCTACACCTTC. It codes for CASSLSRQPYGYTF.

This chain joins TRBV5-1 and TRBJ1-2; unclear D gene. Trimming stripped 0 bases from V and 4 bases from J, with 10 bases between. The V gene's germline CDR1 is SGHRS and CDR2 YFSETQ. The CDR3 spans 14 residues. CDR3 in DNA: TGCGCCAGCAGCTTGGAAGGCACAACCTATGGCTACACCTTC. This codes for CASSLEGTTYGYTF.